This TCR beta chain was obtained from a study of T cell repertoires in MIS-A myocarditis. CDR3 length: 15 residues. Trimming shortened V by 0 bases and J by 0 bases, and 10 bases separated the two germline ends. Germline CDR1 SGDLS, CDR2 YYNGEE. Data came from immunoSEQ multiplex PCR; TCRdb stores just in-frame clones and leaves some out. The data hold around 6,000 clones, with 65% to 85% observed a single time. Source material: interventricular septum heart tissue obtained at autopsy. This TCR was sampled from a man aged 18 to 30 with fulminant myocarditis from multisystem inflammatory syndrome in adults (MIS-A) after COVID-19. V usage is TRBV9 and J usage is TRBJ2-7; D is ambiguous. In DNA form, the CDR3 reads TGTGCCAGCAGCGTAGGCATCAGTTACTCCTACGAGCAGTACTTC. Translating gives CASSVGISYSYEQYF. The whole variable domain, remainder taken from reference TRBV9 and TRBJ2-7, is DSGVTQTPKHLITATGQRVTLRCSPRSGDLSVYWYQQSLDQGLQFLIQYYNGEERAKGNILERFSAQQFPDLHSELNLSSLELGDSALYFCASSVGISYSYEQYFGPGTRLTVT.